This is a list of T cell receptor beta chains from one sample in a study of Ad26.COV2.S vaccination and SARS-CoV-2 variants. Clones were sequenced by immunoSEQ multiplex PCR, and TCRdb holds only the in-frame ones, with some missing. Among some 390,000 clones listed, approximately 91% were seen once. The starting material was peripheral blood, obtained in a trial of Ad26.COV2.S vaccine versus placebo. The receptors shown here come from a person aged 18 to 59 who received the Ad26.COV2.S COVID-19 vaccine or a placebo. CDR3s include the opening cysteine and the closing phenylalanine or tryptophan. Each record gives: D gene, clone size, J gene, V gene, CDR3 DNA, CDR3 protein. A D gene is named only where the DNA matches it firmly. Size is omitted from some rows. Given values are once, few, many or a class for expanded clones.

TRBD1,NA,TRBJ2-7,TRBV11-1,TGTGCCAGCAGCATACAGGGGAGCTCCTACGAGCAGTACTTC,CASSIQGSSYEQYF
NA,NA,TRBJ2-7,TRBV6-2/TRBV6-3,TGTGCCAGCAGTTTGACGGCCCCCGCGTACGAGCAGTACTTC,CASSLTAPAYEQYF
NA,NA,TRBJ1-2,TRBV15,TGTGCCACCAGCAGAGGGGTGGGGGACGTGCGATATGGCTACACCTTC,CATSRGVGDVRYGYTF
NA,NA,TRBJ1-1,TRBV10-3,TGTGCCATCAGATCCGGACGACAGAACACTGAAGCTTTCTTT,CAIRSGRQNTEAFF
TRBD1,NA,TRBJ1-5,TRBV12-5,TGTGCTAGTGGTCTGACAGGGGAGCAACCCCAGCATTTT,CASGLTGEQPQHF
TRBD1,NA,TRBJ2-7,TRBV11-2,TGTGCCAGCAGCTCAAGGGACAGGGTTATCGAGCAGTACTTC,CASSSRDRVIEQYF
TRBD1,NA,TRBJ1-3,TRBV30,TGTGCCTGGAGTGGGACCTCGACACAGGGGGGCTCTGGAAACACCATATATTTT,CAWSGTSTQGGSGNTIYF
NA,NA,TRBJ2-1,TRBV7-3,TGTGCCAGCAGCCTCAACGGCGAGCAGTTCTTC,CASSLNGEQFF
TRBD1,NA,TRBJ2-1,TRBV10-3,TGTGCCATCAGTGATCCGGACAGGGTGTACTACAATGAGCAGTTCTTC,CAISDPDRVYYNEQFF
TRBD2,NA,TRBJ2-3,TRBV28,TGTGCCAGCAGTCAGACTAGCGGATACACAGATACGCAGTATTTT,CASSQTSGYTDTQYF
TRBD2,NA,TRBJ2-2,TRBV28,TGTGCCAGCAGTGTAACCCTAGCGGGAGGGACCGGGGAGCTGTTTTTT,CASSVTLAGGTGELFF
NA,NA,TRBJ1-1,TRBV7-3,TGTGCCAGCAGCTTAGGGGGGAGCCTGAACACTGAAGCTTTCTTT,CASSLGGSLNTEAFF
NA,NA,TRBJ1-1,TRBV6-2/TRBV6-3,TGTGCCAGCAGTTACTCGAGCAGGGACGGTGGAGCTTTCTTT,CASSYSSRDGGAFF
NA,NA,TRBJ2-3,TRBV7-8,TGTGCCAGCAGCTCGACACGTGCGGGGATCACAGATACGCAGTATTTT,CASSSTRAGITDTQYF
NA,NA,TRBJ1-5,TRBV5-8,TGTGCCAGCAGCTTGGGAGGGACCGCAAATCAGCCCCAGCATTTT,CASSLGGTANQPQHF
TRBD1,NA,TRBJ1-4,TRBV3-1/TRBV3-2,TGTGCCAGCAGCCAACGCCAGGGGGCTGGAGAAAAACTGTTTTTT,CASSQRQGAGEKLFF
TRBD1,once,TRBJ2-3,TRBV10-3,TGTGCCATCAGTGAGTCGACAGGGGTCGGTGGAGATACGCAGTATTTT,CAISESTGVGGDTQYF
NA,NA,TRBJ2-5,TRBV3-1/TRBV3-2,TGTGCCAGCAGTCCGGAGGAGGAGACCCAGTACTTC,CASSPEEETQYF
TRBD1,NA,TRBJ1-4,TRBV5-4,TGTGCCAGCAGCAGCACGGGACAGGGGGGAAAACTGTTTTTT,CASSSTGQGGKLFF
NA,NA,TRBJ1-6,TRBV7-9,TGTGCCAGCGCCGGCGGGGAAAATTCACCCCTCCACTTT,CASAGGENSPLHF
TRBD1,few,TRBJ2-7,TRBV9,TGTGCCAGCAGCCCCCGGACAGGGGGCTACGAGCAGTACTTC,CASSPRTGGYEQYF
NA,NA,TRBJ2-3,TRBV7-2,TGTGCCAGCAGCGACCGGGACACCCGTTACACAGATACGCAGTATTTT,CASSDRDTRYTDTQYF
NA,NA,TRBJ2-5,TRBV29-1,TGCAGCGTCGGGACTCTCCTAGGAGAGACCCAGTACTTC,CSVGTLLGETQYF
TRBD2,NA,TRBJ2-4,TRBV28,TGTGCCAGCAGTTTACTAGCGGGAGGAGGTAACATTCAGTACTTC,CASSLLAGGGNIQYF
NA,NA,TRBJ2-4,TRBV27,TGTGCCAGCAACTCTCAACAGGGACCCAAAAACATTCAGTACTTC,CASNSQQGPKNIQYF
NA,NA,TRBJ2-2,TRBV18,TGTGCCAGCTCACCATCCCGAACTAAGAACACCGGGGAGCTGTTTTTT,CASSPSRTKNTGELFF
NA,NA,TRBJ1-5,TRBV19,TGTGCCAGTAGTCTGTGGAATCAGCCCCAGCATTTT,CASSLWNQPQHF
NA,NA,TRBJ2-5,TRBV5-4,TGTGCCAGCAGCTCCCAGGCTAGGAGAGAGACCCAGTACTTC,CASSSQARRETQYF
NA,NA,TRBJ1-5,TRBV19,TGTGCCAGTAGTATAGATTGGGAATTGAATCAGCCCCAGCATTTT,CASSIDWELNQPQHF
NA,many,TRBJ1-6,TRBV6-5,TGTGCCAGCAGGGGCAGGGCGAATTCACCCCTCCACTTT,CASRGRANSPLHF
TRBD1,NA,TRBJ1-1,TRBV5-4,TGTGCCAGCAGCCGACAGGGCGCTGAAGCTTTCTTT,CASSRQGAEAFF
TRBD1,NA,TRBJ2-3,TRBV7-2,TGTGCCAGCAGCTTTACAGGGGGCACAGATACGCAGTATTTT,CASSFTGGTDTQYF
NA,few,TRBJ1-1,TRBV5-4,TGTGCCAGCAGCTTGGGTGGTTTGAACACTGAAGCTTTCTTT,CASSLGGLNTEAFF
NA,NA,TRBJ1-4,TRBV5-6,TGTGCCAGCAGCTTGGGGAGTTTGGGGGGTGAAAAACTGTTTTTT,CASSLGSLGGEKLFF
TRBD1,NA,TRBJ2-5,TRBV7-9,TGTGCCAGCAGCGAACGACCTAAGACAGGGAAGGAGACCCAGTACTTC,CASSERPKTGKETQYF
NA,NA,TRBJ2-2,TRBV28,TGTGCCAGTCTTCGGCGGGCCACCGGGGAGCTGTTTTTT,CASLRRATGELFF
TRBD2,NA,TRBJ2-5,TRBV29-1,TGCAGCGGTAGCGGGAGTGGAGATCGGACCCAGTACTTC,CSGSGSGDRTQYF
TRBD1,NA,TRBJ1-2,TRBV6-5,TGTGCCAGCACGGGGACAGGGTTGGATGGCTACACCTTC,CASTGTGLDGYTF
TRBD2,NA,TRBJ2-1,TRBV19,TGTGCCAGTCGGACTAGCGGCAGCTCCTACAATGAGCAGTTCTTC,CASRTSGSSYNEQFF
NA,once,TRBJ2-5,TRBV10-2,TGCGCCAGCAGTCCTGCCCGGATGGCCCAGTACTTC,CASSPARMAQYF
NA,NA,TRBJ1-4,TRBV28,TGTGCCAGCAGCCCTACAGGGTCGACTAATGAAAAACTGTTTTTT,CASSPTGSTNEKLFF
TRBD2,NA,TRBJ2-5,TRBV6-4,TGTGCCAGCAGTGAGGCTCTAGCGGGAGCAGGGGAGTACCAAGAGACCCAGTACTTC,CASSEALAGAGEYQETQYF